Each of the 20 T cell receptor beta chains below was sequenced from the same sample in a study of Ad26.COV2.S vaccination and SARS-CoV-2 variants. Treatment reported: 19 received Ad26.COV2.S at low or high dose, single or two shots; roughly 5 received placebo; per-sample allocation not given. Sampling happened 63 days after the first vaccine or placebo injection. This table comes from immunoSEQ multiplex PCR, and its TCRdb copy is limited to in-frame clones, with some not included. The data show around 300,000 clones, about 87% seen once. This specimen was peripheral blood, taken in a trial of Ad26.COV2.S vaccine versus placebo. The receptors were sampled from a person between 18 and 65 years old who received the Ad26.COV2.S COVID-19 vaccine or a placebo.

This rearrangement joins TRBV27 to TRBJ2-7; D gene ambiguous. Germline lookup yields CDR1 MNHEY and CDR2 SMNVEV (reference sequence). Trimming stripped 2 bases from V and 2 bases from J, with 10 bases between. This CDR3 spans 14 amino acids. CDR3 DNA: TGTGCCAGCAGTTTAGGAAGGTCCACCTACGAGCAGTACTTC. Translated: CASSLGRSTYEQYF.

The CDR3 region has the DNA TGTGCCACCAGCCCTCGGGACAGTACCTACGAGCAGTACTTC. Translated: CATSPRDSTYEQYF. This chain uses TRBV15 with TRBJ2-7; 7 bases are shared with TRBD1. The CDR3 is 14 residues long. The V gene end was trimmed by 5 bases and the J gene end by 2 bases; junction bases not matched to a gene: 6. The germline gives CDR1 LNHNV, CDR2 YYDKDF (reference sequence).

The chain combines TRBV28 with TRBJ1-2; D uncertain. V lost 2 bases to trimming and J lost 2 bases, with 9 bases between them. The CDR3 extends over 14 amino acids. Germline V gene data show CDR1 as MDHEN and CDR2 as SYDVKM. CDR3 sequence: CASSLGSTNYGYTF. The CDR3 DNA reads TGTGCCAGCAGTTTAGGCAGCACCAACTATGGCTACACCTTC.

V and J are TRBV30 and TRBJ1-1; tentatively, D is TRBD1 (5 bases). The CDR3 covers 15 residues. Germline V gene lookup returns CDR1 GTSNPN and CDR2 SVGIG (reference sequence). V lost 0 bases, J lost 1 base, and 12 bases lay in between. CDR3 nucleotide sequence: TGTGCCTGGAGTGTACTCGGGGGAACGAACACTGAAGCTTTCTTT. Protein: CAWSVLGGTNTEAFF.

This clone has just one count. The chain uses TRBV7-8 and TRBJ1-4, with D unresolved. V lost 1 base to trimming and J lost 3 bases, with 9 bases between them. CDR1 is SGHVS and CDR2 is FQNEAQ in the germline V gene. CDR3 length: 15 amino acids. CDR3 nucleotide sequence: TGTGCCAGCAGCTTAGACGGCTCAGCTAATGAAAAACTGTTTTTT. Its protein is CASSLDGSANEKLFF.

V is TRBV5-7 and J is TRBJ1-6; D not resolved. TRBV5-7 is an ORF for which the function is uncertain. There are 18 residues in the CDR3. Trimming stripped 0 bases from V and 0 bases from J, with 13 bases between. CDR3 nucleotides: TGTGCCAGCAGCTTGGTTTGTCTCCCCTGCTCCTATAATTCACCCCTCCACTTT. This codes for CASSLVCLPCSYNSPLHF.

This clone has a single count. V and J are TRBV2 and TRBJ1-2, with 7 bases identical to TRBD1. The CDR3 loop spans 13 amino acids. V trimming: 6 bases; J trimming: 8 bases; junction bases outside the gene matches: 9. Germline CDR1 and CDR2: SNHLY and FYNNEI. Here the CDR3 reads CASRRTGIRGYTF. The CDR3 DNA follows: TGTGCCAGCAGGAGGACAGGCATCCGGGGCTACACCTTC.

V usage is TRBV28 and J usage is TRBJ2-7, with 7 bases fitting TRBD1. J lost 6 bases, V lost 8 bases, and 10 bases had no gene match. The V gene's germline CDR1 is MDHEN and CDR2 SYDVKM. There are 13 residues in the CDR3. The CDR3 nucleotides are TGTGCCAGCCTCCAAGGGGGCACCCTCGAGCAGTACTTC. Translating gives CASLQGGTLEQYF. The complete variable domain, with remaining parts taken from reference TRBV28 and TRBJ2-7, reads DVKVTQSSRYLVKRTGEKVFLECVQDMDHENMFWYRQDPGLGLRLIYFSYDVKMKEKGDIPEGYSVSREKKERFSLILESASTNQTSMYLCASLQGGTLEQYFGPGTRLTVT.

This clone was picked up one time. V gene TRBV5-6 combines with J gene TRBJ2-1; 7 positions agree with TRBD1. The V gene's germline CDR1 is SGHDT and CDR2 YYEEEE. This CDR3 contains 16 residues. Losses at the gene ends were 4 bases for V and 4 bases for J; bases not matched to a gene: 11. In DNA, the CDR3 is TGTGCCAGCAGCCGAGACAGGGATGGAGGATACAATGAGCAGTTCTTC. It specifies CASSRDRDGGYNEQFF. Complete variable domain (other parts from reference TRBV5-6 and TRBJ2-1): DAGVTQSPTHLIKTRGQQVTLRCSPKSGHDTVSWYQQALGQGPQFIFQYYEEEERQRGNFPDRFSGHQFPNYSSELNVNALLLGDSALYLCASSRDRDGGYNEQFFGPGTRLTVL.

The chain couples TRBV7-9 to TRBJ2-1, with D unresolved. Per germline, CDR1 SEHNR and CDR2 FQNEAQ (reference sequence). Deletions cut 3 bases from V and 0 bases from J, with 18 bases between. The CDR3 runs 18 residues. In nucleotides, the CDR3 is TGTGCCAGCAGCTTCAAAGGGTCCAAGATGAGCTCCTACAATGAGCAGTTCTTC. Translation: CASSFKGSKMSSYNEQFF.

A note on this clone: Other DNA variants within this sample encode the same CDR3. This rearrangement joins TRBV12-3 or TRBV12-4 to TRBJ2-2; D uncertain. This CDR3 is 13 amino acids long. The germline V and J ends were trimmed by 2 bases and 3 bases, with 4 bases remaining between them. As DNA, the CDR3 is TGTGCCAGCAGTTTACGGGACACCGGGGAGCTGTTTTTT. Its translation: CASSLRDTGELFF.

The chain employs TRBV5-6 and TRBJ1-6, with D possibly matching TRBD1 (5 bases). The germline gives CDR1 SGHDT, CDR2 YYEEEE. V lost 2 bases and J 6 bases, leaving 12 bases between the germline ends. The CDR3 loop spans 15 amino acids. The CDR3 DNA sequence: TGTGCCAGCAGCTTCCGGGACGGTACTAATTCACCCCTCCACTTT. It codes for CASSFRDGTNSPLHF. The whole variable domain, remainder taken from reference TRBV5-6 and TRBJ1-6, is DAGVTQSPTHLIKTRGQQVTLRCSPKSGHDTVSWYQQALGQGPQFIFQYYEEEERQRGNFPDRFSGHQFPNYSSELNVNALLLGDSALYLCASSFRDGTNSPLHFGNGTRLTVT.

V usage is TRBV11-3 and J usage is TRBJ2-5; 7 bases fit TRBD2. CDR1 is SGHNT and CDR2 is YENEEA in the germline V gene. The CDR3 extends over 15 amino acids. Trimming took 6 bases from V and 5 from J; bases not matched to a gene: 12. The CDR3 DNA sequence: TGTGCCAGCAGTCCAAGCGGGACGTTCGGGGAGACCCAGTACTTC. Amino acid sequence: CASSPSGTFGETQYF.

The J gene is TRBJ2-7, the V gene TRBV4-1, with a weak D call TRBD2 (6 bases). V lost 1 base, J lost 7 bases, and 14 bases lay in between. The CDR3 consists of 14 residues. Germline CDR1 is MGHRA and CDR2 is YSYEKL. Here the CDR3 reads CASSQGLGIEEQYF. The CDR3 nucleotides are TGCGCCAGCAGCCAAGGACTAGGAATTGAAGAGCAGTACTTC.

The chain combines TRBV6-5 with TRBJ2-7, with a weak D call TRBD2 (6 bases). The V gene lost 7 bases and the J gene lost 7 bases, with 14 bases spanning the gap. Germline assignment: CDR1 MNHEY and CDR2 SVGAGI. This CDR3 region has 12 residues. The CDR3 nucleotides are TGTGCCAGCACCATGATGGGAGGAGAGCAGTACTTC. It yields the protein CASTMMGGEQYF.

The CDR3 sequence is CASSSGGLAGEQYF. Written as DNA, the CDR3 is TGTGCCAGCAGCTCAGGGGGACTAGCGGGCGAGCAGTACTTC. The V and J genes are TRBV11-3 and TRBJ2-7; 12 bases line up with TRBD2. V shed 4 bases and J 6 bases; nucleotides not matched to a gene: 4. The CDR3 loop spans 14 amino acids. CDR1 is SGHNT and CDR2 is YENEEA in the germline V gene.

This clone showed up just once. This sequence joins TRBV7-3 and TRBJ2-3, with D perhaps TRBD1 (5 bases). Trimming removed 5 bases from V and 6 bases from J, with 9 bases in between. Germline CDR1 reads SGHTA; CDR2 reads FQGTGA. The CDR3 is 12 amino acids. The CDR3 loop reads CASSQNRDTQYF. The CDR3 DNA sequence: TGTGCCAGCAGCCAGAACAGGGATACGCAGTATTTT.

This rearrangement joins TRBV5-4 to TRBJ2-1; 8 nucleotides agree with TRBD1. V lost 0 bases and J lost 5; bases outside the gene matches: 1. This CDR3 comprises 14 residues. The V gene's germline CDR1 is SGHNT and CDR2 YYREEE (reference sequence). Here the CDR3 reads CASSLADRDNEQFF. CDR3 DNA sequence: TGTGCCAGCAGCTTGGCGGACAGGGACAATGAGCAGTTCTTC.

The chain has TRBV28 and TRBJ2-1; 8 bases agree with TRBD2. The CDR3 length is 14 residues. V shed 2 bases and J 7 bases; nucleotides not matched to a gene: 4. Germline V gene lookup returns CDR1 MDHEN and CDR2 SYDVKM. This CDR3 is CASSLRPSGNEQFF. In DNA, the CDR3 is TGTGCCAGCAGTTTAAGGCCTAGCGGGAATGAGCAGTTCTTC.

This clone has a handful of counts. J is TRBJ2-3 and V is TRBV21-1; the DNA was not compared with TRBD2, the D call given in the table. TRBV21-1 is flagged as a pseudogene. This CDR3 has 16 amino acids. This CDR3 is CASVTSGWKGTDTQYF. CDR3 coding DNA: TGTGCCAGCGTAACTAGCGGGTGGAAGGGCACAGATACGCAGTATTTT.